In its sample, the clone carrying this TCR beta chain was seen a few times. Germline CDR1 is LNHDA and CDR2 is SQIVND (reference sequence). The V end lost 7 bases, the J end lost 0 bases, and 18 bases lay between the germline ends. This CDR3 contains 16 residues. Researchers took RNA transcripts and amplified the TCR beta CDR3 regions from them. HTBI primers were the set used in a first-round RT-PCR of the TCR CDR3. TCRdb used MiXCR to reprocess the multiplex PCR reads, holding one entry per CDR3 protein. The sample lists approximately 420,000 distinct CDR3 sequences, approximately 14% seen once, with roughly 4.8% in the top ten. The data were obtained in a study of T cells in Graves' hyperthyroidism and ophthalmopathy.

The chain employs TRBV19 and TRBJ1-1; D not resolved. The source material was blood. This clonotype was sampled from a woman between 18 and 29 years old with Graves' hyperthyroidism. CDR3 in amino acids: CASTPQFWSLNTEAFF. The CDR3 DNA follows: TGTGCCAGTACCCCTCAGTTTTGGAGTTTGAACACTGAAGCTTTCTTT.